This is a list of T cell receptor beta chains from one sample in a study of cytomegalovirus exposure and HLA in healthy donors. TCRdb's copy holds only in-frame clones and misses some; the assay was immunoSEQ multiplex PCR. The sample shows approximately 97,000 clones, approximately 73% of them seen only once. The sample consisted of PBMCs. The receptors derive from a man between 35 and 55 years old in good health and CMV-seronegative. CDR3s include the opening cysteine and the closing phenylalanine or tryptophan. D genes are given only for firm matches. Clone size is not always given. Where it is, it says once, few, many or a class for expanded clones.

D | J | size | V | DNA | CDR3
NA | TRBJ2-3 | NA | TRBV30 | TGTGCCTGGACTGTACGTGCGGGCCCTGGGGGCGCAGATACGCAGTATTTT | CAWTVRAGPGGADTQYF
NA | TRBJ1-4 | few | TRBV7-9 | TGTGCCAGCAGTCGCGAAGGAGCCCTAAATGAAAAACTGTTTTTT | CASSREGALNEKLFF
NA | TRBJ2-4 | NA | TRBV4-2 | TGTGCCAGCAGCCACCCGGACTTGGTGGGCATTCAGTACTTC | CASSHPDLVGIQYF
TRBD1 | TRBJ1-2 | NA | TRBV27 | TGTGCCAGCAGCTACACGACAGGGGGTAGCTATGGCTACACCTTC | CASSYTTGGSYGYTF
TRBD1 | TRBJ2-7 | NA | TRBV2 | TGTGCCAACCGCGGGGACAGGGCCTCCTACGAGCAGTACTTC | CANRGDRASYEQYF
NA | TRBJ2-7 | NA | TRBV6-1 | TGTGCCAGAGGAGACAGTTCGTGCGAGCAGTACTTC | CARGDSSCEQYF
NA | TRBJ2-1 | NA | TRBV9 | TGTGCCAGCAGCGCCCACTCCGGCGGAGGGTTGGATGAGCAGTTCTTC | CASSAHSGGGLDEQFF
NA | TRBJ1-1 | NA | TRBV7-9 | TGTGCCAGCAGCTTTTTATGGAACACTGAAGCTTTCTTT | CASSFLWNTEAFF
NA | TRBJ2-5 | NA | TRBV27 | TGTGCCAGCAGTTTACACAGACAAGAGACCCAGTACTTC | CASSLHRQETQYF
TRBD1 | TRBJ1-6 | NA | TRBV5-1 | TGCGCCAGCAGCTTTGACGGGACAGGGAATTCACCCCTCCACTTT | CASSFDGTGNSPLHF
TRBD2 | TRBJ2-2 | NA | TRBV5-1 | TGCGCCAGCAGCGCTCTAGCGGGGTTTCCCGGGGAGCTGTTTTTT | CASSALAGFPGELFF
TRBD1 | TRBJ1-5 | NA | TRBV7-9 | TGTGCCAGCAGATCTGGACAGGGGGTCAATCAGCCCCAGCATTTT | CASRSGQGVNQPQHF
TRBD2 | TRBJ2-5 | NA | TRBV7-2 | TGTGCCAGCAGCTTACGGTCGGGGGGAGAGACCCAGTACTTC | CASSLRSGGETQYF
TRBD1 | TRBJ1-1 | NA | TRBV2 | TGTGCCAGCAGACGACAGGGTTTAACTGAAGCTTTCTTT | CASRRQGLTEAFF
TRBD1 | TRBJ1-4 | NA | TRBV14 | TGTGCCAGCAGCAAAGACAGGGATGTCGAAAAACTGTTTTTT | CASSKDRDVEKLFF
NA | TRBJ2-7 | NA | TRBV7-8 | TGTGCCAGCAGCAAAGACAGGTGGAAGACGTACGAGCAGTACTTC | CASSKDRWKTYEQYF
NA | TRBJ2-3 | NA | TRBV7-9 | TGTGCCAGCAGCTTACTGGGCTCAGATACGCAGTATTTT | CASSLLGSDTQYF
NA | TRBJ1-3 | NA | TRBV7-2 | TGTGCCAGCAGCTCGGGTCCTGGAAACACCATATATTTT | CASSSGPGNTIYF
TRBD1 | TRBJ1-6 | once | TRBV28 | TGTGCCAGCAGTTTGTACAGGGGAGCCTCACCCCTCCACTTT | CASSLYRGASPLHF
TRBD2 | TRBJ2-2 | NA | TRBV7-6 | TGTGCCAGCAGCCCTAGCGGGGGGGGCACCGGGGAGCTGTTTTTT | CASSPSGGGTGELFF
TRBD1 | TRBJ1-1 | NA | TRBV7-9 | TGTGCCAGCAGCCTTCGTCAGGGGGACACTGAAGCTTTCTTT | CASSLRQGDTEAFF
TRBD2 | TRBJ2-3 | NA | TRBV12-5 | TGTGCTAGTGCACGTTATAGCGGGGGGGTTGGGACAGATACGCAGTATTTT | CASARYSGGVGTDTQYF
NA | TRBJ1-2 | NA | TRBV7-6 | TGTGCCAGCACTTCAGGGGCACCTAACAACTATGGCTACACCTTC | CASTSGAPNNYGYTF
NA | TRBJ1-2 | once | TRBV5-5 | TGTGCCAGCAGCACAGCGGAGTATGGCTACACCTTC | CASSTAEYGYTF
NA | TRBJ1-2 | NA | TRBV6-6 | TGTGCCAGCAGTTACTCAGCCGGGGATGGCTACACCTTC | CASSYSAGDGYTF
TRBD1 | TRBJ2-7 | NA | TRBV28 | TGTGCCAGCAGACTAACGCCCGCCGGGACAGGGGGCTCCTACGAGCAGTACTTC | CASRLTPAGTGGSYEQYF
TRBD1 | TRBJ1-3 | NA | TRBV18 | TGTGCCAGCTCACCCCGCGGACAGGGGGCCTCTGGAAACACCATATATTTT | CASSPRGQGASGNTIYF